This T cell receptor (beta chain) was identified during a study of response to subunit inactivated influenza vaccine. TCRdb used MiXCR to reprocess the RT-PCR reads, holding one entry per CDR3 protein. This sample yields over 800,000 distinct CDR3 sequences, of which around 20% are seen a single time; 10% belongs to the top ten. Of note for this clonotype: Its antigen is not identified.

Findings of the study overall: The authors suggested that every seasonal influenza vaccination recruits few new T cells.

Trimming shortened V by 5 bases and J by 4 bases, and 15 bases separated the two germline ends. Germline loops: CDR1 SGHTA, CDR2 FQGNSA. The CDR3 runs 15 residues. V usage is TRBV7-2 and J usage is TRBJ1-5; D is undetermined. The sequence derives from a man aged 50 to 60 who received an inactivated influenza vaccine. Sequences were derived from PBMCs from blood, sampled around 5 days after vaccination. The CDR3 nucleotides read TGTGCCAGCAGCCCGTATAGTCCGGAGAATCAGCCCCAGCATTTT. This sequence encodes CASSPYSPENQPQHF.